This TCR beta chain was identified in a study of T cell responses to AZD1222 COVID-19 vaccine (dated by TCRdb to the early 2020s). Notes on the research overall: AZD1222 recipients given second doses at about 4 weeks or at about 12 weeks were pooled, since spike-specific TCR depth and breadth were not found to differ between the two schedules. TCR sequencing was performed for roughly 250 trial participants, of whom about 200 were given two doses of AZD1222 and some 25 were given two doses of MenACWY control vaccine. Trial participants were enrolled by age into subgroups of 18-55, 56-69 and 70-plus years, and around 150, 29 and 61 TCR-sequenced participants, respectively, were included in these subgroups.

The CDR3 regions of human TCRbeta chains were analyzed by immunosequencing. For the original study's pipeline: TCRs in the repertoires were matched against a reference library of SARS-CoV-2-specific TCRs that had been generated with the MIRA antigen-specificity platform. Breadth meant the fraction of unique TCRs that were SARS-CoV-2-associated, whereas depth meant the fraction of total T cells that were SARS-CoV-2-associated. Using the MIRA data, every spike-specific TCR was mapped to the spike region that the TCR reacted to and assigned to either a CD4 or a CD8 class. Log10-transformed breadth and depth values were compared by one-way ANOVA with Sidak's multiple comparisons tests. The table was pulled from immuneACCESS by TCRdb, which kept in-frame rearrangements only. Such tables lose some clones; where checked, under half of the loss comes from unresolved V genes, and the rest has no known cause. V, J and clone size were drawn from that table, and D and trimming were deduced from the DNA. For this sample the table gives around 180,000 clones, of which around 90% were detected only once. The top ten hold 2.6% of the sample.

On this clone: Its antigen is still unknown. Per-nucleotide qualities are absent, and no much larger clonotype sits a single base away.

Deletion took 6 bases off V and 9 bases off J, with a span of 19 bases between the germline ends. Based on the germline V gene, the CDR1 and CDR2 sequences are SGHRS and YFSETQ. From the cysteine up to the phenylalanine, the CDR3 has a length of 15 residues. CDR3 DNA is the only sequence kept; it has 45 bases, read in frame from the first base. This specimen's time point label, per the study, means: baseline before first vaccination. Samples from vaccinated people were obtained from the UK trials COV001 and COV002, which included a single-blind randomized controlled phase 2/3 trial of AZD1222 (ChAdOx1 nCoV-19) in healthy adults. For TCRbeta chain sequencing, PBMC samples were collected from trial participants at day 0 and at day 28 after the second dose. Overall study results and their limits: Because no day 14 peak-response samples were available, the repertoires could be characterized only after the peak T cell response. Only a handful of AZD1222 recipients were SARS-CoV-2 seropositive at baseline, limiting conclusions about previously exposed vaccinees. Most participants were white British and females outnumbered males, and the authors suggested that clonal diversity may have been underestimated. In the small 56-69-year group, the increase in depth fell short of significance, most likely because of low power. Reportedly, almost half of the unique spike-specific TCRs recognized epitopes lying outside the regions that are mutated in the B.1.351 and B.1.1.7 variants. Vaccine-associated CD4 TCRs spanned the whole spike protein, with dominant responses in regions 160-218 and 743-854. After two AZD1222 doses, both the breadth and the depth of spike-specific TCRs were significantly higher than at day 0 and than in MenACWY recipients.

Sequencing used peripheral blood, obtained on day 0 of AZD1222 vaccination. The receptor comes from an adult in good health. The chain is encoded by TRBV5-1 joined to TRBJ1-6, with TRBD1 perhaps the D gene, on 5 matching bases. The DNA sequence is TGCGCCAGCACCCCCGACGGGGGAAGGAGTTCACCCCTCCACTTT. Its protein is CASTPDGGRSSPLHF.